The clone carrying this T cell receptor (beta chain) occurred many times. Its matching antigen is unknown. This entry is derived from a study of T-cell reconstitution after alpha-beta-depleted transplantation in children. Study findings and constraints: Some patients showed high day-60 TCRbeta diversity, which derived from surviving recipient T cells and thymic progenitors. By one year post-transplant, T-cell counts and diversity largely arose from T cells that were newly produced. As was reported, about two months after transplant, alpha-beta T cells came from several hundred expanded graft clones.

Unique molecular identifiers featured in how the TCRbeta library was prepared. TCRdb fed the PCR reads into MiXCR, producing one record per CDR3 protein. The sample has 250,000 to 300,000 distinct CDR3 sequences, approximately 7.3% seen once. The CDR3 runs 16 residues. The germline V gene has CDR1 SGDLS and CDR2 YYNGEE. V was shortened by 0 bases and J by 6 bases, with 19 bases between the two germline ends. The chain is built from TRBV9 and TRBJ2-7; D is perhaps TRBD1 or TRBD2 (5 bases each). The receptor was isolated from a female patient aged 2 to 10 who had a stem cell transplant for Fanconi anemia, so the T cells may come from the graft donor. The sample in question was peripheral blood, obtained 360 days after TCRalphabeta/CD19-depleted stem cell transplant. CDR3 nucleotide sequence: TGTGCCAGCAGCGTAGAATTAGGGACCGGACGTTCCGAGCAGTACTTC. Translating gives CASSVELGTGRSEQYF.